One and the same sample provided the 29 T cell receptor beta chains below, sequenced in a study of regulatory T cells in long-lasting Graves disease. Time point noted: persistent/refractory GD, antithyroid drugs over 5 years with positive TRAb. With RNA extracted from PBMCs as input, the TCR library was made. Building the TCR beta libraries relied on iRepertoire HTBI primers, and CDR3 regions underwent Arm-PCR. TCRdb itself ran the multiplex PCR reads through MiXCR, one entry per CDR3 protein. The table records roughly 490,000 distinct CDR3 sequences, around a fifth of them present only once. Material: peripheral blood mononuclear cells (PBMCs), obtained when the disease was refractory, from a patient treated with antithyroid drugs. The receptors were gathered from a female donor with Graves disease.

This clonotype was seen a few times. This sequence joins TRBV7-2 and TRBJ2-5, with 12 positions matching TRBD2. Germline CDR1 is SGHTA and CDR2 is FQGNSA. This CDR3 region has 16 residues. With 5 bases clipped from V and 5 bases from J, the junction kept 9 bases outside the gene matches. DNA for the CDR3: TGTGCCAGCAGCGGCCCTAGCGGGGGGGCCGAGGAGACCCAGTACTTC. Amino acids: CASSGPSGGAEETQYF.

This clonotype was detected ten times or more. CDR3 amino acids: CASSEGDTMNTEAFF. CDR3 in DNA: TGTGCCAGCAGTGAAGGGGACACTATGAACACTGAAGCTTTCTTT. The gene calls are TRBV6-1 and TRBJ1-1, with a possible D match to TRBD1 (6 bases). Per germline, CDR1 MNHNS and CDR2 SASEGT. V gave up 1 base and J gave up 0 bases, with 9 bases separating them. The CDR3 sequence is 15 residues long.

Only a few counts were recorded for this clonotype. The V gene is TRBV6-1, the J gene TRBJ1-5, with no clear D. The V gene's germline CDR1 is MNHNS and CDR2 SASEGT. Trimming took off 6 bases at V and 8 bases at J, with 14 bases between the two ends. The CDR3 consists of 13 residues. The CDR3 region has the DNA TGTGCCAGCAGCCCCCGCCTTTTGGAGCCCCAGCATTTT. It translates to CASSPRLLEPQHF.

This chain links TRBV2 with TRBJ2-6, with D perhaps matching TRBD1 or TRBD2 (5 bases each). Trimming removed 5 bases at V and 4 bases at J, with 12 bases between. Germline CDR1 is SNHLY and CDR2 is FYNNEI. The length of the CDR3 is 15 residues. DNA for the CDR3: TGTGCCAGCAGTAAAGAGGGGAAAGGGGCCAACGTCCTGACTTTC. Amino acids: CASSKEGKGANVLTF.

The sample holds one count of this clonotype. The genes are TRBV7-2 and TRBJ2-3; no firm D call. The CDR3 has 13 residues. Trimming removed 5 bases from V and 2 bases from J, with 8 bases in between. Germline V gene sequence: CDR1 SGHTA, CDR2 FQGNSA. The CDR3 reads CASSRSPTDTQYF. The DNA of the CDR3 is TGTGCCAGCAGCCGGAGTCCCACAGATACGCAGTATTTT.

This clonotype was found many times. This chain connects TRBV29-1 to TRBJ2-5, with D perhaps TRBD2 (6 bases). Germline V gene sequence: CDR1 SQVTM, CDR2 ANQGSEA. The CDR3 length is 11 residues. The germline V and J ends were trimmed by 7 bases and 6 bases, with 12 bases remaining between them. The CDR3 reads CSASSDKTQYF. CDR3 in DNA: TGCAGCGCGTCTAGCGATAAGACCCAGTACTTC.

This clonotype was detected a few times. The chain has TRBV6-1 and TRBJ2-7; 7 bases are a match to TRBD2. V was clipped by 6 bases and J by 5 bases; unmatched bases: 13. There are 15 residues in the CDR3. Germline assignment: CDR1 MNHNS and CDR2 SASEGT. CDR3 residues: CASRRGGLGFDEQYF. The CDR3 region has the DNA TGTGCCAGCAGACGGGGAGGGTTGGGCTTCGACGAGCAGTACTTC.

This clonotype has at least ten counts. The CDR3 protein is CSVENGGGRNTEAFF. As DNA, the CDR3 is TGCAGCGTTGAGAACGGGGGAGGGAGGAACACTGAAGCTTTCTTT. The chain combines TRBV29-1 with TRBJ1-1; a possible D gene is TRBD1 (5 bases). CDR1 SQVTM and CDR2 ANQGSEA come from the germline V gene. There are 15 residues in the CDR3. Trimming took off 3 bases at V and 1 base at J, with 15 bases between the two ends.

The gene calls are TRBV29-1 and TRBJ2-1; D ambiguous. Germline assignment: CDR1 SQVTM and CDR2 ANQGSEA. The CDR3 spans 10 residues. Trimming stripped 5 bases from V and 9 bases from J, with 8 bases between. The CDR3 DNA is TGCAGCGTTCTAGTGACTGAGCAGTTCTTC. As protein: CSVLVTEQFF.

This clonotype was detected a few times. The J gene is TRBJ1-4, the V gene TRBV3-1; weak D call: TRBD1 (6 bases). Trimming pared 4 bases from V and 3 bases from J, leaving 9 bases between. Germline V gene data show CDR1 as LGHDT and CDR2 as YNNKEL (reference sequence). There are 14 residues in the CDR3. The CDR3: CASSPGDSNEKLFF. The CDR3, as DNA: TGTGCCAGCAGCCCAGGGGACTCTAATGAAAAACTGTTTTTT.

About this clonotype: A much larger clone lies a single base off, so this may be a read error. V gene TRBV27 combines with J gene TRBJ2-7; D gene ambiguous. CDR1 is MNHEY, CDR2 SMNVEV, per germline (reference sequence). With 4 bases removed from V and 6 bases from J, the gap between germline ends came to 13 bases. CDR3 size: 13 residues. For the CDR3, the DNA is TGTGCCAGCAGTTCCCACACCGGCTGCGAGCAGTACTTC. Protein: CASSSHTGCEQYF.

This clonotype was observed many times. V usage is TRBV7-2 and J usage is TRBJ2-7; D remains ambiguous. Germline V gene lookup returns CDR1 SGHTA and CDR2 FQGNSA. The length of the CDR3 is 11 residues. V gave up 6 bases and J gave up 3 bases, with 6 bases separating them. The CDR3 DNA sequence: TGTGCCAGCAGTTTTAACTACGAGCAGTACTTC. It specifies CASSFNYEQYF.

This clonotype has a count of ten or more. This chain connects TRBV10-3 to TRBJ2-2; D is ambiguous. The CDR3 length is 14 residues. Looked up from germline, CDR1 is ENHRY and CDR2 is SYGVKD. V was shortened by 0 bases and J by 5 bases, with 7 bases between the two germline ends. DNA for the CDR3: TGTGCCATCAGTGAGTCCGGGCTGACCGGGGAGCTGTTTTTT. Its translation is CAISESGLTGELFF.

V usage is TRBV29-1 and J usage is TRBJ2-7; D not resolved. V was cut by 1 base and J by 3 bases, with 16 bases left in between. The CDR3 runs 15 residues. Germline loops: CDR1 SQVTM, CDR2 ANQGSEA. The CDR3 nucleotides read TGCAGCGTTGAAGTCGACTGGGCAGAAAGCTACGAGCAGTACTTC. This sequence encodes CSVEVDWAESYEQYF.

This clonotype was observed at least ten times. This chain connects TRBV12-3 or TRBV12-4 to TRBJ1-5; D gene ambiguous. This CDR3 is built from 14 residues. V was trimmed by 2 bases and J by 7 bases, leaving 12 bases between them. CDR3 protein: CASSLPGRSQPQHF. DNA of the CDR3: TGTGCCAGCAGTTTACCTGGACGTAGCCAGCCCCAGCATTTT.

This clonotype has just a few counts. The gene calls are TRBV3-1 and TRBJ2-7, with a weak D call TRBD2 (6 bases). The CDR3 totals 15 residues. Trimming removed 2 bases at V and 2 bases at J, with 13 bases between. Germline V CDR1 and CDR2: LGHDT, YNNKEL (reference sequence). The CDR3 protein is CASSQRISGAYEQYF. The CDR3 nucleotides are TGTGCCAGCAGCCAAAGGATTAGCGGAGCCTACGAGCAGTACTTC.

This chain joins TRBV20-1 and TRBJ1-1, with D unresolved. Germline V gives CDR1 DFQATT, CDR2 SNEGSKA (reference sequence). The V end lost 3 bases, the J end lost 9 bases, and 11 bases lay between the germline ends. The CDR3 covers 11 residues. The CDR3 bases are TGCAGTGCTAGTATTTCCGGGAAAGCTTTCTTT. It yields the protein CSASISGKAFF.

This clonotype has at least ten counts. The chain combines TRBV20-1 with TRBJ1-2; 8 bases match TRBD1. Germline CDR1 DFQATT, CDR2 SNEGSKA (reference sequence). The CDR3 runs to 15 residues. Trimming removed 6 bases from V and 7 bases from J; junction bases left unmatched: 16. The CDR3 region is CSALGGVTGEGGYTF. CDR3 coding DNA: TGCAGTGCCCTCGGGGGGGTGACAGGGGAAGGTGGCTACACCTTC.

This clonotype occurred a few times. This chain uses TRBV24-1 with TRBJ1-1; no clear D gene. V was clipped by 3 bases and J by 0 bases, with 10 bases between them. This CDR3 region has 15 residues. Germline V gives CDR1 KGHDR, CDR2 SFDVKD. The CDR3 spells CATSDGRAMNTEAFF. DNA for the CDR3: TGTGCCACCAGTGATGGGCGGGCCATGAACACTGAAGCTTTCTTT.

The chain is built from TRBV5-5 and TRBJ2-7; 10 positions agree with TRBD2. V shed 4 bases, J shed 7 bases, and the junction held 8 bases outside the gene matches. There are 14 residues in the CDR3. Germline loops: CDR1 SGHKS, CDR2 YYEKEE (reference sequence). The DNA for the CDR3 is TGTGCCAGCAGCGAGCCTAGCGGGAGCTGGGAGCAGTACTTC. Encoded protein: CASSEPSGSWEQYF.

This clonotype was counted at least ten times. The chain has TRBV2 and TRBJ1-2; D is unclear. The CDR3 loop spans 14 amino acids. Trimming removed 6 bases at V and 7 bases at J, with 18 bases between. Germline CDR1 and CDR2: SNHLY and FYNNEI. The CDR3 spells CASSPDRDPPGYTF. The CDR3 nucleotides are TGTGCCAGCAGCCCAGATCGAGACCCCCCTGGCTACACCTTC.

A note on this clonotype: Sequence at one end of the junction differs from germline and may be a read error. The CDR3 protein is CSARAETGAAQPQHF. Here the CDR3 DNA reads TGCAGTGCCAGAGCCGAGACAGGGGCCGCGCAGCCCCAGCATTTT. The rearrangement uses TRBV20-1 and TRBJ1-5, with 8 bases that match TRBD1. CDR3 size: 15 residues. Germline CDR1 DFQATT, CDR2 SNEGSKA (reference sequence).

For the CDR3, the DNA is TGTGCCAGCAGTTTAGGGACAGAATATAGCACAGATACGCAGTATTTT. Translating it yields CASSLGTEYSTDTQYF. The chain is built from TRBV28 and TRBJ2-3, with TRBD1 matching over 7 bases. The junction had 5 bases not matched to a gene; V was cut back by 2 bases and J by 0 bases. CDR1 and CDR2 from the germline V gene are MDHEN and SYDVKM. This CDR3 contains 16 residues.

This clonotype was detected ten times or more. The chain uses TRBV2 and TRBJ1-1; D remains unclear. Per germline, CDR1 SNHLY and CDR2 FYNNEI. Trimming stripped 7 bases from V and 0 bases from J, with 9 bases between. CDR3 size: 13 residues. DNA for the CDR3: TGTGCCAGCAATCAATTAATGAACACTGAAGCTTTCTTT. Its translation: CASNQLMNTEAFF.

This clonotype was recorded at least ten times. The DNA of the CDR3 is TGTGCCAGCAGTACACCAAAACAGGGGAACACTGAAGCTTTCTTT. This translates into CASSTPKQGNTEAFF. This chain links TRBV28 with TRBJ1-1, with D maybe TRBD1 (6 bases). Germline V lookup: CDR1 MDHEN, CDR2 SYDVKM. V gave up 5 bases and J gave up 1 base, with 14 bases separating them. The CDR3 contains 15 residues.

This clonotype was seen more than once but under ten times. V and J are TRBV27 and TRBJ2-4, with a possible D match to TRBD1 (5 bases). CDR3 size: 17 residues. The ends were cut back, 4 bases at V and 7 bases at J, with 23 bases in the middle. CDR1 is MNHEY and CDR2 is SMNVEV in the germline V gene (reference sequence). The CDR3 nucleotides read TGTGCCAGCAGTTCCTCCCCCGCAATCGACAGTAGGAACATTCAGTACTTC. Translating it yields CASSSSPAIDSRNIQYF.

This clonotype was seen at least ten times. The rearrangement joins TRBV6-1 to TRBJ1-1, with no clear D. V gave up 8 bases and J gave up 1 base, with 14 bases separating them. This CDR3 comprises 14 residues. Per germline, CDR1 MNHNS and CDR2 SASEGT. The CDR3 coding sequence is TGTGCCAGCCGCACTATTCGGAAGAACACTGAAGCTTTCTTT. Translation gives CASRTIRKNTEAFF.

This clonotype was seen a few times. V usage is TRBV29-1 and J usage is TRBJ2-5, with no clear D. This CDR3 is 13 amino acids long. The V gene lost 5 bases and the J gene lost 5 bases, with 15 bases spanning the gap. Germline loops: CDR1 SQVTM, CDR2 ANQGSEA. The CDR3 is CSVRVSSVETQYF. DNA for the CDR3: TGCAGCGTTCGGGTTTCTTCAGTTGAGACCCAGTACTTC.

V and J are TRBV30 and TRBJ2-5; no definite D call. The germline CDR1 and CDR2 sequences are GTSNPN and SVGIG (reference sequence). CDR3 length: 13 residues. Trimming took 0 bases from V and 8 from J, leaving 13 bases between them. The CDR3 protein is CAWSVGVLGTQYF. In nucleotides, the CDR3 is TGTGCCTGGAGTGTTGGGGTCCTCGGAACCCAGTACTTC.